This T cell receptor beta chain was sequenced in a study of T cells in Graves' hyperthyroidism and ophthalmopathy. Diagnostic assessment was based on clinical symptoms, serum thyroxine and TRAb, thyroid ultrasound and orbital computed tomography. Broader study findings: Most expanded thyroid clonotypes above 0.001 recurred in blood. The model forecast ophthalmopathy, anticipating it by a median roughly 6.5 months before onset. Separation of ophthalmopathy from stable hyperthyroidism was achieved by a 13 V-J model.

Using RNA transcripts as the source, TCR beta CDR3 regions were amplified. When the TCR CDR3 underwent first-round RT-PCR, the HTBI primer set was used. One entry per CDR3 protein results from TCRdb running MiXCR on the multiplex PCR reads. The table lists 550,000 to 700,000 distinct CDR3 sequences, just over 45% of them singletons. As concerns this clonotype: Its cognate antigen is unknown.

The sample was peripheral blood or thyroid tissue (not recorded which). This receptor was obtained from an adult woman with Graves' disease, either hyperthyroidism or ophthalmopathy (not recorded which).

The CDR3 DNA follows: TGCGCCAGCAGCTCTGGACAGATCAATGAAAAACTGTTTTTT. Amino acids: CASSSGQINEKLFF. The chain carries TRBV5-1 and TRBJ1-4, with TRBD1 as a possible D gene (6 bases). The CDR3 is 14 residues long. V lost 3 bases to trimming and J lost 5 bases, with 11 bases between them. Germline V CDR1 and CDR2: SGHRS, YFSETQ.